This is a list of T cell receptor beta chains from one sample in a study of CD8 T cell repertoires and HIV-1 epitope variants. Antigens for these TCRs are unknown. Libraries were prepared by immunoSEQ multiplex PCR; TCRdb keeps only in-frame clonotypes and omits some of them. The repertoire holds about 7,100 clones, with 60% to 75% as singletons. Sequencing was carried out using cultured CD8+ T cells derived from PBMCs. These receptors all come from a male donor with HIV. Each CDR3 is given with its conserved first and last residue.

>TRBV10-3
CAISPNPPGQGHTGELFF
>TRBV5-6
CASSFGGRLSLSGNTIYF
>TRBV11-2
CASSSTDGATNEKLFF
>TRBV4-1
CASSQGVWDGGDEQFF
>TRBV19
CASRLSDRGQGGYTF
>TRBV27
CASSPGTLVTGELFF
>TRBV6-5
CASSYGTAYNEQFF
>TRBV5-1
CASSLGPGVGEDTQYF
>TRBV15
CATSIWSSQETQYF
>TRBV6-6
CASSYTNTGELFF
>TRBV5-6
CASSLGRSNTGELFF
>TRBV5-6
CASTISGGSSYNEQFF
>TRBV7-9
CASSSLFQETQYF
>TRBV28
CASSLLLGEGNQPQHF
>TRBV28
CASTTPRGPQHF
>TRBV13
CASSLGRDYGYTF
>TRBV6-1
CASSEYPSDPSSYEQYF
>TRBV28
CASSLWQGAYEQYF
>TRBV2
CASNDDTRDRTNEKLFF
>TRBV27
CASSPRGGSNIQYF
>TRBV19
CASSIQEYSNQPQHF
>TRBV4-1
CASSQEVDRVIEGYTF
>TRBV14
CASSQREGAYEQYF
>TRBV5-5
CASSDHNQPQHF
>TRBV19
CASSISQGPETQYF
>TRBV27
CASSSDEQETQYF
>TRBV2
CASSSDVSAYEQYF
>TRBV7-8
CASSLMRGNEQFF
>TRBV7-9
CASSFDYYEQYF
>TRBV5-1
CASSLGGSGDEQFF
>TRBV9
CASSDDYLGNYEQYF
>TRBV2
CASSEGDRNQETQYF
>TRBV7-8
CASSLAGTGSYEQYF
>TRBV7-9
CASNPEGLPYNEQFF
>TRBV5-6
CASSLGTGINEQYF
>TRBV19
CASSIGTGLHQPQHF
>TRBV2
CASREPGQTHEKLFF
>TRBV11-2
CASSLYTDTQYF
>TRBV28
CASRGTSGQETQYF
>TRBV5-6
CASSSPYEQYF
>TRBV30
CAWSLAGGAIEQYF
>TRBV5-8
CASSLANRADETQYF
>TRBV5-3
CASSQELGSNYGYTF